Described below is a single TCR beta chain sequence and its context. No antigen is known for it. V was clipped by 5 bases and J by 2 bases; unmatched bases: 6. The CDR3 sequence is 14 residues long. Germline V CDR1 and CDR2: GTSNPN, SVGIG (reference sequence). The data were obtained in a study of monozygotic twins with cystic fibrosis. In the study overall: Approximately 3 micrograms of fragmented DNA underwent roughly 15 PCR cycles for library preparation.

Findings and limits, study-wide: Unrelated CF individuals shared fewer identical clonotypes than monozygotic CF twins. Co-twins had the most similar V usage for 13 of 16 pairs, J for 8.

Some clones are missing from TCRdb's copy, which holds only in-frame ones; the method was immunoSEQ multiplex PCR. This table has about 14,000 clones, about 85% appearing once. The rearrangement links TRBV30 to TRBJ2-1; 7 nucleotides align to TRBD2. The sample taken for sequencing was blood. This receptor was taken from a boy aged 5-17 years with cystic fibrosis. The chain's CDR3 is CAWQTSYAYNEQFF. CDR3 bases: TGTGCCTGGCAGACTAGCTACGCCTACAATGAGCAGTTCTTC.